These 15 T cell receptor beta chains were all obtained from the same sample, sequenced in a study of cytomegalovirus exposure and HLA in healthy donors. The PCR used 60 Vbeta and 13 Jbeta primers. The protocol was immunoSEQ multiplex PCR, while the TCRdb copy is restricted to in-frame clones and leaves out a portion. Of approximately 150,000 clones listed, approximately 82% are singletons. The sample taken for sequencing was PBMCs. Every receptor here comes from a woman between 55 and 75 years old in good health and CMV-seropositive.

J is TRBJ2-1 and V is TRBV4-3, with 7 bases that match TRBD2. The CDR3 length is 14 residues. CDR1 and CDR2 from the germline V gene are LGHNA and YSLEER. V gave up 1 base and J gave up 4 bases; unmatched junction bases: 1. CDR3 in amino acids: CASSQGLAYNEQFF. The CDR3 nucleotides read TGCGCCAGCAGCCAAGGACTAGCTTACAATGAGCAGTTCTTC.

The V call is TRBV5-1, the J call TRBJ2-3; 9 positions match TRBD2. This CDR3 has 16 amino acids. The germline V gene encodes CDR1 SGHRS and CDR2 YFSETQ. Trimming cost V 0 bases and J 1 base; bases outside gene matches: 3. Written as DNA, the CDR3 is TGCGCCAGCAGCTTGGAAGGCGGGAGGGGCACAGATACGCAGTATTTT. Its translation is CASSLEGGRGTDTQYF.

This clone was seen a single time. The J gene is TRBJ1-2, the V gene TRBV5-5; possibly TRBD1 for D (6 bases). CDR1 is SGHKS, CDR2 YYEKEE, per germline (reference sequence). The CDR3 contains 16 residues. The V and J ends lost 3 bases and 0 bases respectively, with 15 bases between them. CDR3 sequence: CASSSPKAGANYGYTF. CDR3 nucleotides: TGTGCCAGCAGCTCCCCCAAGGCAGGGGCTAACTATGGCTACACCTTC.

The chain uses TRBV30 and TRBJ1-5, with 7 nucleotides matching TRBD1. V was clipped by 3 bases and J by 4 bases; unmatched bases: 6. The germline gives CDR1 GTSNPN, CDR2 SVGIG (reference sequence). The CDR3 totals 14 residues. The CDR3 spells CAWSSGGRNQPQHF. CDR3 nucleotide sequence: TGTGCCTGGAGCTCAGGGGGTAGAAATCAGCCCCAGCATTTT.

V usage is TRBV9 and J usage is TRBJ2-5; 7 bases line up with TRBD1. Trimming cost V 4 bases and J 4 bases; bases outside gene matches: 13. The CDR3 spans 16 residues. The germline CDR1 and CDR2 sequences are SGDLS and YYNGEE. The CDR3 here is CASSPRAPGQTETQYF. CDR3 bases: TGTGCCAGCAGCCCAAGGGCGCCGGGACAGACAGAGACCCAGTACTTC.

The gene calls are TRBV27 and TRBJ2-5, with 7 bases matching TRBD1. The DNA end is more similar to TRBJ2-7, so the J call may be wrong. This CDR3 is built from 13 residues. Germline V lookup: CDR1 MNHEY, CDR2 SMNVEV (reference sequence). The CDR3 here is CASSLTGHYEQYF. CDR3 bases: TGTGCCAGCAGTTTGACAGGGCACTACGAGCAGTACTTC.

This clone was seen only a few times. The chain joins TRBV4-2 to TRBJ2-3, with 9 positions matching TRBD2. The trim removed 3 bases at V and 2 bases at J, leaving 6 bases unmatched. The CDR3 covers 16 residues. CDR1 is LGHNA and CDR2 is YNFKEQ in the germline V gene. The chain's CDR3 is CASSQEIAGDTDTQYF. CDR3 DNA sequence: TGTGCCAGCAGCCAGGAGATAGCGGGAGACACAGATACGCAGTATTTT.

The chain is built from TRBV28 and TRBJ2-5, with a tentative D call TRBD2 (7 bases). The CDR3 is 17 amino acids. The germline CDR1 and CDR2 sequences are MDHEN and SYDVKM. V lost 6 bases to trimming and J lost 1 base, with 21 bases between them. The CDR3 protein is CASRTFRGGRVQETQYF. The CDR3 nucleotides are TGTGCCAGCAGAACCTTTAGAGGGGGGAGGGTCCAAGAGACCCAGTACTTC.

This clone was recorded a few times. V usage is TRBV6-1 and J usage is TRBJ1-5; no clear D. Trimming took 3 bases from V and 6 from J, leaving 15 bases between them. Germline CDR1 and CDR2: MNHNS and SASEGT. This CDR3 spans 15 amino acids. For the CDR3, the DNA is TGTGCCAGCAGTGATACATTCTACTCGGGTCAGCCCCAGCATTTT. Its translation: CASSDTFYSGQPQHF.

The CDR3 protein is CASKRPRGPLAGGPYEQYF. The CDR3 coding sequence is TGTGCCAGCAAGAGGCCCCGGGGGCCACTAGCGGGAGGCCCCTACGAGCAGTACTTC. The V gene is TRBV6-4, the J gene TRBJ2-7, with 12 positions matching TRBD2. The CDR3 consists of 19 residues. Germline V gene lookup returns CDR1 MRHNA and CDR2 SNTAGT. V shed 7 bases, J shed 2 bases, and the junction held 18 bases outside the gene matches.

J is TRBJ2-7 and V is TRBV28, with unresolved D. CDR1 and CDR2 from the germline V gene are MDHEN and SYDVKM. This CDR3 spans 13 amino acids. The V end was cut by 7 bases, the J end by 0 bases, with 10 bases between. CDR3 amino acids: CASIGEISYEQYF. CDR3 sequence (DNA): TGTGCCAGCATCGGAGAAATCTCCTACGAGCAGTACTTC.

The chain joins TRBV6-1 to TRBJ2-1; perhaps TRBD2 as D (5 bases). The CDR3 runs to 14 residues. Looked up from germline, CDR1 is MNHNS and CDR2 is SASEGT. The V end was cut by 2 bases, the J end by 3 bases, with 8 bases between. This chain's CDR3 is CASSELAIYNEQFF. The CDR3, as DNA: TGTGCCAGCAGTGAACTAGCAATCTACAATGAGCAGTTCTTC.

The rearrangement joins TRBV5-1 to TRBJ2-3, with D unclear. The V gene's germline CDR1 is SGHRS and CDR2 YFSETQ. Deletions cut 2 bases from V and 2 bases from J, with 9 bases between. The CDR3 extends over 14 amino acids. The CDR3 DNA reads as TGCGCCAGCAGCTTCGGCGGTACCACAGATACGCAGTATTTT. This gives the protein CASSFGGTTDTQYF.

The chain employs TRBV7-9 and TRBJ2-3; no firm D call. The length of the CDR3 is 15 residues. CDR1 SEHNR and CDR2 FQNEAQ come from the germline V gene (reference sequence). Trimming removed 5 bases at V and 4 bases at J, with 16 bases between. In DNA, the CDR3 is TGTGCCAGCAGCCGGCCGATAGCTACGGCAGATACGCAGTATTTT. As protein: CASSRPIATADTQYF.

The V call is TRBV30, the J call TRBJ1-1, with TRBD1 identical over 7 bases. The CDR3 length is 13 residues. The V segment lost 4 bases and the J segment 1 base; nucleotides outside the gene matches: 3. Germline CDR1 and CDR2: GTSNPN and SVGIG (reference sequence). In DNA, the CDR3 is TGTGCCTGGACCAGGACAGGGAACACTGAAGCTTTCTTT. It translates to CAWTRTGNTEAFF.